This TCR beta chain was found in a study of T cell changes during pregnancy in multiple sclerosis. This table comes from immunoSEQ multiplex PCR, and its TCRdb copy is limited to in-frame clones, with some not included. Seen here are approximately 100,000 clones, roughly nine tenths observed once, and the top ten hold 0.9% to 0.95%. The CDR3 sequence is 13 residues long. CDR1 is MGHDK, CDR2 SYGVNS, per germline. V lost 4 bases and J lost 4, with 10 bases in between. This chain links TRBV25-1 with TRBJ2-5; D not resolved. The receptor was derived from a female donor with multiple sclerosis, enrolled in a pregnancy study. The source material was peripheral blood, sampled after pregnancy. Written as DNA, the CDR3 is TGTGCCAGCAGTGCGACACTTCGAGAGACCCAGTACTTC. Protein sequence: CASSATLRETQYF.